This section outlines one TCR beta chain sequence together with its context. Its antigen is unknown. Germline lookup yields CDR1 SQVTM and CDR2 ANQGSEA. The CDR3 is made up of 16 amino acids. V was clipped by 6 bases and J by 1 base, with 18 bases between them. Profiling relied on immunoSEQ multiplex PCR, and the TCRdb table lists in-frame clones only, not all of them. The sample includes around 50,000 clones, approximately 88% of them seen just once. The data derive from a study of graft-versus-host responses after intestinal transplantation. Study-wide context: Each recipient received a multivisceral, liver-intestinal, or isolated intestinal graft. Whole-study findings and limits: Recipient marrow showed GvH clones, some seen first in ileum or blood.

This clonotype originated in a human donor who was the organ donor for an intestinal transplant. Sequencing was performed on unstimulated CD4+ T cells sorted from spleen or lymph node cells, taken before transplant. The chain employs TRBV29-1 and TRBJ2-2; maybe TRBD1 (6 bases). DNA of the CDR3: TGCAGCGTCCCGGGACGAAACAGGGAGAACACCGGGGAGCTGTTTTTT. Its translation is CSVPGRNRENTGELFF.